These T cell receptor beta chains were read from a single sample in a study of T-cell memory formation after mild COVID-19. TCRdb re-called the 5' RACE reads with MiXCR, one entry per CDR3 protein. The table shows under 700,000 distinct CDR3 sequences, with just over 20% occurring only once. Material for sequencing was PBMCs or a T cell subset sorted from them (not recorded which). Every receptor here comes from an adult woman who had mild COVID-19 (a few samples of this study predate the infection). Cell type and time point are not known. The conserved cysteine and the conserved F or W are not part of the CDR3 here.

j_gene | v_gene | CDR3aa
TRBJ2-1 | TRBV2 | ASRLDYNEQF
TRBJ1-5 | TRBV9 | ASSVAPGQPQH
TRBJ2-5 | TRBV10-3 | AISDRETQY
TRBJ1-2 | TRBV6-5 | ASTKGFGDYGYT
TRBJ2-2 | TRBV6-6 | ASMSTNTGELF
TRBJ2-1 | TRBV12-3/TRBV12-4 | ASSPLKASSYNEQF
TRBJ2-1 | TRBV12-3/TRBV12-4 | ASSAVTSGYEQF
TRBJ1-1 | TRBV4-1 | ASSPGSGGTEAF
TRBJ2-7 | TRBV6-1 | ASSAGTETYEQY
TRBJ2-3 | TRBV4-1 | ASSQAEVITDTQY
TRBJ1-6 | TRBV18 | ASSLQRDSYNSPLH
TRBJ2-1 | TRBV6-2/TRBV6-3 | ASTDRGSNEQF
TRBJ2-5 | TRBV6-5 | ASSYSGDQETQY
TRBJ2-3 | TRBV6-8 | ANLPPPGTVFDTQY
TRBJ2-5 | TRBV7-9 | ASSDGETQY
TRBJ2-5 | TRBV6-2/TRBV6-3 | ASSRGLAGFETQY
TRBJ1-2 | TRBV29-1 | SVEGNYYGYT
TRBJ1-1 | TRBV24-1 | ATSDRSRGHTEAF
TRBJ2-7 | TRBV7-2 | ASQGASGRASEQY
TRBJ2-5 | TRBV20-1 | SAAGQGSVETQY
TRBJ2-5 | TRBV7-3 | ASSLKGTGTSSQETQY
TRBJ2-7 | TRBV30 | AWSASTGYGQY
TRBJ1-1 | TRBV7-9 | ASSARTAMNTEAF
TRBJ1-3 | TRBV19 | ASSIFGTGAGNTIY
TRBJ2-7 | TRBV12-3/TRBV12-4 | ASSPSGAGTYEQY
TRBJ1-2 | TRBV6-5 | ASSPRPGQEAGYT
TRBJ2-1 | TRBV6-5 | ASKLAGGSSYNEQF
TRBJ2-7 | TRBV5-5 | ASTGDRVSYEQY
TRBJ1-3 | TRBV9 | ASSVGSSGRRVD
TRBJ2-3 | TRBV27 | ASSLSLRTGDTDTQY
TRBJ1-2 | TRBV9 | ASSDEKADRGLYGYT
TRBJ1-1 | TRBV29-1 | SVEMDTEAF
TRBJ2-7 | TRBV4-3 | AITAAPKERRYEQY
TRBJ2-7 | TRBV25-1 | ASSESLGRRYEQY
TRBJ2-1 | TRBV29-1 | SVIGSLAGGGNEQF
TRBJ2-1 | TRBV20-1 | SARDDVPYNEQF
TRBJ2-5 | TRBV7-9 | ASSLPQGEETQY
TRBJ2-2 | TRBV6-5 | ASSYSIRAQGVAGELF
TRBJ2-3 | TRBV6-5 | ASSYPLDTQY
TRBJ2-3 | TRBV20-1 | SARRGEVSTDTQY
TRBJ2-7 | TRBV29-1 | SVGVSSYEQY
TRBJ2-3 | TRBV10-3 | AISEFWDASRRTDTQY
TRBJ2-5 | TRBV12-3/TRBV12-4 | ASSLTAGLAAETQY
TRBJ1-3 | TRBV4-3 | ASSQGGGGLQGNTIY
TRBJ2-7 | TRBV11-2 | ASSPRLAKNEQY
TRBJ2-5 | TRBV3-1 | ASSRGTEQETQY
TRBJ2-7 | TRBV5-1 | ASSRTAEAFYEQY
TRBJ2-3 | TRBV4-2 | ASSQGTSGSADTQY
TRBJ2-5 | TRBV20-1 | AGQGAQETQY
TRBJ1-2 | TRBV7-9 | ASSRADNGYT
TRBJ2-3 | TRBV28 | ASSLRSGEASRTQY
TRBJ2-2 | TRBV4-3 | ASSPHEGSPGELF
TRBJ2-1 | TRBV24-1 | ATSDQNRGRNEQF
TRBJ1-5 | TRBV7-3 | ASSSSPIRDGPNQPQH
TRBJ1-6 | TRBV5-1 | ASSPGTGVGNSPLH
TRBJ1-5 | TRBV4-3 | ASSQELSFYQPQH